This TCR beta chain was captured by sequencing in a study of T-cell reconstitution after alpha-beta-depleted transplantation in children. Findings and limits, study-wide: After one year, T-cell counts and TCRbeta diversity mostly came from new T cells.

Germline trimming cut 1 base from V and 4 bases from J; bases unmatched to any gene: 13. The CDR3 runs 19 residues. Germline V CDR1 and CDR2: SGHAT, FQDESV (reference sequence). Preparation of the TCRbeta library used unique molecular identifiers. TCRdb reprocessed the PCR reads via MiXCR and lists one record per CDR3 protein. The sample comprises roughly 160,000 distinct CDR3 sequences, roughly 10% of which are singletons, and about 13% rests with the top ten. This clonotype was counted at least ten times. Antigen unknown. The TCR originated in a boy aged 2 to 10 with acute myeloid leukemia, due to receive a stem cell transplant. The sequencing used PBMCs, collected before TCRalphabeta/CD19-depleted stem cell transplant. V usage is TRBV11-1 and J usage is TRBJ1-1; 12 nucleotides align to TRBD1. The CDR3 bases are TGTGCCAGCAGCTTAGAGGGGGGGACAGGGGGCCTGATGGGCACTGAAGCTTTCTTT. Amino acids: CASSLEGGTGGLMGTEAFF.